These 3 T cell receptor beta chains were sequenced from one sample in a study of OX40 agonist ivuxolimab in advanced cancers. Assay: immunoSEQ multiplex PCR; the TCRdb copy retains only in-frame clones and omits some. The sample records about 86,000 clones, about 91% being singletons. This material consisted of CD4+ or CD8+ T cells sorted from blood, taken in a trial of the OX40 agonist ivuxolimab. These receptors were taken from an adult with an advanced solid tumor such as melanoma, head and neck, liver or kidney cancer.

This rearrangement joins TRBV5-1 to TRBJ2-2, with D possibly being TRBD1 (6 bases). Germline V gene data show CDR1 as SGHRS and CDR2 as YFSETQ. V lost 4 bases and J 1 base, leaving 14 bases between the germline ends. CDR3 length: 16 amino acids. The CDR3 protein is CASSAQGNMNTGELFF. The CDR3 DNA reads as TGCGCCAGCAGCGCACAGGGAAATATGAACACCGGGGAGCTGTTTTTT. Based on the CDR3 plus reference TRBV5-1 and TRBJ2-2, the full variable domain is KAGVTQTPRYLIKTRGQQVTLSCSPISGHRSVSWYQQTPGQGLQFLFEYFSETQRNKGNFPGRFSGRQFSNSRSEMNVSTLELGDSALYLCASSAQGNMNTGELFFGEGSRLTVL.

This chain uses TRBV2 with TRBJ2-3; D ambiguous. The CDR3 has 15 residues. CDR1 SNHLY and CDR2 FYNNEI come from the germline V gene. Trimming removed 1 base from V and 2 bases from J, with 10 bases in between. The CDR3 spells CASSEGPRSTDTQYF. The CDR3 coding sequence is TGTGCCAGCAGTGAAGGGCCTAGATCCACAGATACGCAGTATTTT.

V and J are TRBV7-9 and TRBJ2-5; 9 bases agree with TRBD1. This CDR3 region has 17 residues. From germline, CDR1 is SEHNR and CDR2 FQNEAQ (reference sequence). The J segment lost 5 bases and the V segment lost 6 bases, leaving 16 bases of the junction unmatched. The CDR3 region is CASSPKQGAQGGETQYF. The CDR3, as DNA: TGTGCCAGCAGTCCAAAACAGGGGGCTCAAGGTGGGGAGACCCAGTACTTC.